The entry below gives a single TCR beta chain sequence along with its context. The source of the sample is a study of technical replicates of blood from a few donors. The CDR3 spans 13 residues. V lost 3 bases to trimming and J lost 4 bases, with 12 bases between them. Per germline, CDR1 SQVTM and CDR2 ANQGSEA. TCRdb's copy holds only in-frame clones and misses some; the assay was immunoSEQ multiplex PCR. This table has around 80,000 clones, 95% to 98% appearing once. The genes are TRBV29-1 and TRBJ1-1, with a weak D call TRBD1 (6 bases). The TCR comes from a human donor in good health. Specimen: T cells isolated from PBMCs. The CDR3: CSVEGGTSTEAFF. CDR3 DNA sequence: TGCAGCGTTGAGGGTGGGACATCCACTGAAGCTTTCTTT.